The source of this T cell receptor (beta chain) is a study of T cells in Graves' hyperthyroidism and ophthalmopathy. For the study at large: Peripheral blood draws took place at initial diagnosis, ahead of any treatment. Overall study findings and caveats: In validation, the model predicted ophthalmopathy. These predictions came a median approximately 5.9 months before onset.

Details on this clonotype: Its specificity is unknown.

Amplified regions were TCR beta CDR3 sequences from RNA transcripts. HTBI primers drove first-round RT-PCR of the TCR CDR3. TCRdb reprocessed the multiplex PCR reads with MiXCR, giving one entry per CDR3 protein. The sample contains hundreds of thousands of distinct CDR3 sequences, around 40% of which appear only once. Hyperthyroidism in the patients, aged 18 to 65, was newly diagnosed and under 2 months in duration. PBMCs were sourced from approximately 9 ml fresh peripheral blood. Trimming stripped 2 bases from V and 7 bases from J, with 14 bases between. The germline V gene has CDR1 SGHTA and CDR2 FQGNSA. The CDR3 has 15 amino acids.

J is TRBJ1-4 and V is TRBV7-2; D is unresolved. The TCR comes from a woman between 40 and 50 years old with Graves' hyperthyroidism. The sample comprised blood. CDR3 residues: CASSLSPGPREKLFF. Written as DNA, the CDR3 is TGTGCCAGCAGCTTATCTCCGGGCCCACGTGAAAAACTGTTTTTT.